These 32 T cell receptor beta chains originate from one sample sequenced in a study of T cells in Graves' hyperthyroidism and ophthalmopathy (dated by TCRdb to between 2017 and 2020). Receptor libraries were prepared by multiplex PCR. The sequencer listed for this sample is Illumina HiSeq 2000. Amplification of TCR beta CDR3 regions was carried out from RNA transcripts. A first-round RT-PCR of the TCR CDR3 used the HTBI primer set with the Qiagen OneStep RT-PCR kit. Through fastp at Q25 and MiXCR, TCRdb rebuilt clones from the public reads, retaining in-frame beta chains. Under each unique CDR3 protein, matching rows form one entry showing the most common genes and DNA. This sample gives fewer than 550,000 distinct CDR3 sequences in total; roughly 24% of them show up just once. About 10% of the sample belongs to the ten largest clones. Sequencing input: blood. The receptors here all came from a woman under 40 with Graves' ophthalmopathy.

This clonotype was counted many times. The V and J genes are TRBV5-1 and TRBJ2-7; 12 bases align to TRBD2. The CDR3 has 15 amino acids. Per germline, CDR1 SGHRS and CDR2 YFSETQ. The V gene end was trimmed by 2 bases and the J gene end by 6 bases; junction bases not matched to a gene: 6. CDR3 coding DNA: TGCGCCAGCAGCTTTACTAGCGGGGGGTTAGGCGAGCAGTACTTC. It yields the protein CASSFTSGGLGEQYF.

This clonotype occurred many times. V gene TRBV6-2 or TRBV6-3 combines with J gene TRBJ1-1, with 7 bases that match TRBD1. This CDR3 has 15 amino acids. The germline V gene has CDR1 MNHEY and CDR2 SVGEGT. The trim removed 5 bases at V and 1 base at J, leaving 7 bases unmatched. The CDR3 sequence is CASSQHRDRNTEAFF. The CDR3 coding sequence is TGTGCCAGCAGTCAGCACAGGGACAGGAACACTGAAGCTTTCTTT.

This rearrangement joins TRBV20-1 to TRBJ1-5, with TRBD1 matching over 8 bases. V gave up 8 bases and J gave up 4 bases; unmatched junction bases: 10. Germline V gene data show CDR1 as DFQATT and CDR2 as SNEGSKA (reference sequence). The CDR3 loop spans 14 amino acids. This CDR3 is CSPWKRQGNQPQHF. The CDR3 nucleotides are TGCAGTCCATGGAAGCGACAGGGGAATCAGCCCCAGCATTTT.

Concerning this clonotype: This may be a read error, as it is one base from a much larger clone. The rearrangement links TRBV12-3 or TRBV12-4 to TRBJ2-7; TRBD1 might be the D (5 bases). The CDR3 contains 18 residues. CDR3 DNA: TGTGCCAGCAGTTTAGCAGGGGCCTCACTTTCTCGCAACTACGAGCAGGACTTC. It translates to CASSLAGASLSRNYEQDF.

The chain is built from TRBV6-1 and TRBJ1-2; TRBD1 might be the D (6 bases). The CDR3 length is 17 residues. The V and J ends lost 6 bases and 0 bases respectively, with 20 bases between them. Germline V gene data show CDR1 as MNHNS and CDR2 as SASEGT. DNA for the CDR3: TGTGCCAGCAGAGAGAACAACGACAGGTTAGCTAACTATGGCTACACCTTC. This gives the protein CASRENNDRLANYGYTF.

Regarding this clonotype: Since the CDR3 does not end with the conserved phenylalanine or tryptophan, this likely comes from a read error. The V call is TRBV2, the J call TRBJ1-1; a weak D match, TRBD1 (5 bases). Trimming removed 4 bases from V and 5 bases from J, with 14 bases in between. CDR3 length equals 14 residues. The germline V gene encodes CDR1 SNHLY and CDR2 FYNNEI. The CDR3 spells CASSVGGGRTEAFL. The CDR3 nucleotides are TGTGCCAGCAGTGTGGGCGGGGGGAGAACTGAAGCTTTCCTT.

This clonotype has a handful of counts. The chain carries TRBV19 and TRBJ2-3; 15 bases line up with TRBD2. V dropped 9 bases and J dropped 6; count of bases not matched to a gene: 4. The CDR3 contains 14 residues. Germline lookup yields CDR1 LNHDA and CDR2 SQIVND (reference sequence). CDR3 coding DNA: TGTGCCAGCCTTGGGACTAGCGGGGGGGATACGCAGTATTTT. It codes for CASLGTSGGDTQYF.

This clonotype turned up a few times. The CDR3 DNA sequence: TGTGCCAGCAGCGCCCCAAGAAGGGGACAGGGCAGCACAGATACGCAGTATTTT. Translating gives CASSAPRRGQGSTDTQYF. The rearrangement joins TRBV9 to TRBJ2-3, with TRBD1 identical over 9 bases. The CDR3 has 18 residues. Germline lookup yields CDR1 SGDLS and CDR2 YYNGEE. The ends lost 3 bases at V and 0 bases at J; junction bases unmatched: 11.

A few counts support this clonotype. The chain has TRBV7-2 and TRBJ1-1; D possibly corresponds to TRBD1 (5 bases). The CDR3 runs to 15 residues. CDR1 is SGHTA, CDR2 FQGNSA, per germline. V lost 0 bases, J lost 4 bases, and 12 bases lay in between. CDR3 amino acids: CASSLAASQGTEAFF. The CDR3 DNA reads as TGTGCCAGCAGCTTAGCGGCAAGTCAGGGCACTGAAGCTTTCTTT. Based on the CDR3 plus reference TRBV7-2 and TRBJ1-1, the full variable domain is GAGVSQSPSNKVTEKGKDVELRCDPISGHTALYWYRQSLGQGLEFLIYFQGNSAPDKSGLPSDRFSAERTGGSVSTLTIQRTQQEDSAVYLCASSLAASQGTEAFFGQGTRLTVV.

Ten or more counts support this clonotype. The chain joins TRBV5-1 to TRBJ2-2, with unresolved D. Germline lookup yields CDR1 SGHRS and CDR2 YFSETQ. The CDR3 has 15 residues. Between the trimmed V and J ends, which lost 0 bases and 0 bases, there was a span of 6 bases. This CDR3 reads CASSLALPNTGELFF. CDR3 DNA: TGCGCCAGCAGCTTGGCCTTACCGAACACCGGGGAGCTGTTTTTT.

Many counts were recorded for this clonotype. The chain couples TRBV12-3 or TRBV12-4 to TRBJ2-7, with 9 bases fitting TRBD1. This CDR3 has 13 residues. The V and J ends lost 3 bases and 9 bases, in that order; junction bases with no gene match: 6. This chain's CDR3 is CASSFWDRDSQYF. For the CDR3, the DNA is TGTGCCAGCAGTTTTTGGGACAGGGACTCGCAGTACTTC.

V gene TRBV2 combines with J gene TRBJ1-1; D is unresolved. The CDR3 runs to 16 residues. With 1 base removed from V and 6 bases from J, the gap between germline ends came to 18 bases. The germline gives CDR1 SNHLY, CDR2 FYNNEI. The CDR3 DNA reads TGTGCCAGCAGTGAAGGACCGTCCGGGAGTAAGGCTGAAGCTTTCTTT. Its translation is CASSEGPSGSKAEAFF.

This clonotype occurred many times. V gene TRBV11-3 combines with J gene TRBJ1-4; D uncertain. Trimming cost V 6 bases and J 6 bases, with 17 bases left between them. The CDR3 consists of 15 residues. The germline V gene encodes CDR1 SGHNT and CDR2 YENEEA. The CDR3 nucleotides read TGTGCCAGCAGTAAATATCTGTTAAAGGATGAAAAACTGTTTTTT. Encoded protein: CASSKYLLKDEKLFF.

This clonotype was recorded at least ten times. CDR3 sequence: CAISERGETQYF. As DNA, the CDR3 is TGTGCCATCAGTGAGAGGGGGGAGACCCAGTACTTC. The chain links TRBV10-3 to TRBJ2-5; a weak D match, TRBD1 (6 bases). Trimming stripped 2 bases from V and 5 bases from J, with 6 bases between. CDR3 size: 12 residues. The V gene's germline CDR1 is ENHRY and CDR2 SYGVKD.

This clonotype was seen a handful of times. The chain has TRBV4-3 and TRBJ1-2, with 11 bases lining up with TRBD1. This CDR3 spans 15 amino acids. Germline CDR1 is LGHNA and CDR2 is YSLEER. With V trimmed by 1 base and J by 3 bases, 1 base remained unmatched. The DNA for the CDR3 is TGCGCCAGCAGCCAAGGGGACAGGGGGTACTATGGCTACACCTTC. Protein: CASSQGDRGYYGYTF.

There are many counts of this clonotype. This chain links TRBV10-3 with TRBJ2-5, with D perhaps matching TRBD1 (5 bases). The CDR3 is 14 residues long. Germline-derived CDR1 and CDR2 are ENHRY and SYGVKD. V shed 0 bases and J shed 10 bases, with 15 bases lying between them. The CDR3 bases are TGTGCCATCAGTGAGTCGCCAGGACAAGGGATCCAGTACTTC. Protein product: CAISESPGQGIQYF.

This clonotype was detected ten times or more. The V and J genes are TRBV30 and TRBJ2-7; D possibly corresponds to TRBD2 (7 bases). V lost 1 base and J 1 base, leaving 11 bases between the germline ends. The CDR3 is 14 residues long. Germline-derived CDR1 and CDR2 are GTSNPN and SVGIG (reference sequence). The CDR3 sequence is CAWSAGGGSYEQYF. CDR3 nucleotide sequence: TGTGCCTGGAGTGCGGGGGGCGGATCCTACGAGCAGTACTTC.

This clonotype has a count of ten or more. This chain joins TRBV12-3 or TRBV12-4 and TRBJ1-1; the D gene is possibly TRBD1 (5 bases). Trimming pared 5 bases from V and 3 bases from J, leaving 13 bases between. CDR3 length: 14 residues. The CDR3 reads CASSDRNEDTEAFF. CDR3 nucleotide sequence: TGTGCCAGCAGTGACAGAAATGAAGACACTGAAGCTTTCTTT.

This clonotype was found a few times. The V gene is TRBV15, the J gene TRBJ2-7, with TRBD1 matching over 7 bases. Germline CDR1 and CDR2: LNHNV and YYDKDF (reference sequence). V shed 0 bases and J 3 bases; nucleotides not matched to a gene: 2. This CDR3 spans 14 amino acids. The CDR3 is CATSREQGSYEQYF. The CDR3 bases are TGTGCCACCAGCAGAGAACAGGGGAGCTACGAGCAGTACTTC.

The chain joins TRBV3-1 to TRBJ1-1; perhaps TRBD1 as D (5 bases). The CDR3 contains 13 residues. Trimming took 1 base from V and 6 from J, leaving 9 bases between them. Germline V gene lookup returns CDR1 LGHDT and CDR2 YNNKEL (reference sequence). The CDR3 region is CASSQAPGPEAFF. The CDR3 DNA sequence: TGTGCCAGCAGCCAAGCACCGGGGCCTGAAGCTTTCTTT.

This clonotype occurred many times. The chain uses TRBV25-1 and TRBJ1-2, with 9 nucleotides matching TRBD1. Trimming removed 6 bases from V and 8 bases from J; junction bases left unmatched: 10. CDR3 length: 14 amino acids. Germline CDR1 reads MGHDK; CDR2 reads SYGVNS. The CDR3 protein is CASSKQGAVRGYTF. In DNA form, the CDR3 reads TGTGCCAGCAGCAAACAGGGGGCGGTGAGGGGCTACACCTTC.

This clonotype was recorded many times. This chain uses TRBV7-3 with TRBJ2-5, with D possibly being TRBD1 (5 bases). The CDR3 runs 13 residues. Germline V gene lookup returns CDR1 SGHTA and CDR2 FQGTGA. The ends were cut back, 1 base at V and 4 bases at J, with 7 bases in the middle. DNA of the CDR3: TGTGCCAGCAGCTTAATGCAGGGAGAGACCCAGTACTTC. This sequence encodes CASSLMQGETQYF.

The J gene is TRBJ2-7, the V gene TRBV11-2, with 7 bases aligning to TRBD2. The CDR3 is 16 residues long. V trimming: 5 bases; J trimming: 2 bases; junction bases outside the gene matches: 12. Germline lookup yields CDR1 SGHAT and CDR2 FQNNGV. The CDR3 DNA follows: TGTGCCAGCAGCCCCCCGGGGCTAGCGGAAACCTACGAGCAGTACTTC. This sequence encodes CASSPPGLAETYEQYF.

The CDR3 bases are TGTGCCTGGAGGCTGGGGGCGGGGGAAACTGAAGCTTTCTTT. Its translation: CAWRLGAGETEAFF. This chain links TRBV30 with TRBJ1-1; perhaps TRBD1 as D (6 bases). CDR3 size: 14 residues. The germline CDR1 and CDR2 sequences are GTSNPN and SVGIG (reference sequence). V was cut by 3 bases and J by 5 bases, with 16 bases left in between.

The V gene is TRBV6-1, the J gene TRBJ2-7; D might be TRBD1 or TRBD2, each matching 5 bases. Trimming took off 5 bases at V and 7 bases at J, with 15 bases between the two ends. Germline-derived CDR1 and CDR2 are MNHNS and SASEGT. This CDR3 is built from 13 residues. CDR3 amino acids: CASSPGTVSEQYF. The CDR3 nucleotides are TGTGCCAGCAGTCCCGGGACGGTGTCTGAGCAGTACTTC.

This clonotype was detected many times. This chain links TRBV7-9 with TRBJ1-3, with 7 bases matching TRBD1. The CDR3 consists of 14 residues. In germline, CDR1 is SEHNR, CDR2 FQNEAQ (reference sequence). Trimming took 5 bases from V and 2 from J; bases not matched to a gene: 3. DNA for the CDR3: TGTGCCAGCAGCGAGACAGGGCCTGGAAACACCATATATTTT. Encoded protein: CASSETGPGNTIYF.

V usage is TRBV5-1 and J usage is TRBJ1-1, with 8 bases fitting TRBD1. The J segment lost 0 bases and the V segment lost 4 bases, leaving 5 bases of the junction unmatched. CDR3 size: 15 residues. Germline assignment: CDR1 SGHRS and CDR2 YFSETQ. The CDR3 bases are TGCGCCAGCAGCCCGGGGGACAGGATGAACACTGAAGCTTTCTTT. It codes for CASSPGDRMNTEAFF.

This clonotype was recorded once. The rearrangement joins TRBV11-1 to TRBJ2-7; D might be TRBD1 (6 bases). V was shortened by 4 bases and J by 3 bases, with 10 bases between the two germline ends. The CDR3 spans 13 residues. The germline CDR1 and CDR2 sequences are SGHAT and FQDESV (reference sequence). The CDR3 protein is CASSWTANYEQYF. DNA for the CDR3: TGTGCCAGCAGCTGGACAGCGAACTACGAGCAGTACTTC.

There are many counts of this clonotype. The chain uses TRBV12-3 or TRBV12-4 and TRBJ1-2; no clear D. This CDR3 spans 15 amino acids. V was shortened by 3 bases and J by 5 bases, with 16 bases between the two germline ends. In nucleotides, the CDR3 is TGTGCCAGCAGTTTTGAGGGCAGGCCGATATATGGCTACACCTTC. Translated, it gives CASSFEGRPIYGYTF.

The rearrangement joins TRBV6-1 to TRBJ2-7; D gene uncertain. The CDR3 contains 12 residues. The V gene's germline CDR1 is MNHNS and CDR2 SASEGT. The V gene lost 6 bases and the J gene lost 10 bases, with 16 bases spanning the gap. The CDR3 bases are TGTGCCAGCAGCCGCAAGCCGGGCGATCAGTACTTC. The encoded protein is CASSRKPGDQYF.

In this sample, this clonotype turned up a few times. This sequence joins TRBV15 and TRBJ2-2, with 9 bases aligning to TRBD1. With V trimmed by 8 bases and J by 4 bases, 8 bases remained unmatched. The CDR3 consists of 15 residues. Germline V gives CDR1 LNHNV, CDR2 YYDKDF (reference sequence). CDR3 loop: CATFPGQGVTGELFF. The CDR3 nucleotides read TGTGCCACCTTTCCGGGACAGGGAGTCACCGGGGAGCTGTTTTTT.

Many counts were recorded for this clonotype. V gene TRBV19 combines with J gene TRBJ2-5; TRBD1 is a possible D gene (5 bases). V lost 3 bases to trimming and J lost 2 bases, with 16 bases between them. Germline-derived CDR1 and CDR2 are LNHDA and SQIVND (reference sequence). The CDR3 runs to 16 residues. The CDR3 loop is CASSILSTAKQETQYF. The CDR3 DNA reads as TGTGCCAGTAGTATTCTTTCGACAGCTAAGCAAGAGACCCAGTACTTC.